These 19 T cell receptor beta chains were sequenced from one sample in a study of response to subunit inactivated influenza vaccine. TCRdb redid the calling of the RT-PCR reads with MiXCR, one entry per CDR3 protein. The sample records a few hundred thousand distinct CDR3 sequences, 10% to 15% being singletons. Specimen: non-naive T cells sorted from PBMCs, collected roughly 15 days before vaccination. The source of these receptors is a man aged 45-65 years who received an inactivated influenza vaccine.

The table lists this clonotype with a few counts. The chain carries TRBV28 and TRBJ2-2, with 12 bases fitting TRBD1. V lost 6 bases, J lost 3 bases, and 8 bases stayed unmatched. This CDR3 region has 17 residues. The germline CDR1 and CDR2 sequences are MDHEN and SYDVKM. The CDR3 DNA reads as TGTGCCAGCAGGGCGGGGACAGGGGGCCTTGACACCGGGGAGCTGTTTTTT. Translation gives CASRAGTGGLDTGELFF.

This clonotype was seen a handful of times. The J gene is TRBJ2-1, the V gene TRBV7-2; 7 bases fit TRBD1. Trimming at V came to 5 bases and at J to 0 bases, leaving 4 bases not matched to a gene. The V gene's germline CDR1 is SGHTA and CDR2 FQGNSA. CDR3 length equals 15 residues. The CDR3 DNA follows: TGTGCCAGCAGCCCGCAGGGGGTCTCCTACAATGAGCAGTTCTTC. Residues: CASSPQGVSYNEQFF.

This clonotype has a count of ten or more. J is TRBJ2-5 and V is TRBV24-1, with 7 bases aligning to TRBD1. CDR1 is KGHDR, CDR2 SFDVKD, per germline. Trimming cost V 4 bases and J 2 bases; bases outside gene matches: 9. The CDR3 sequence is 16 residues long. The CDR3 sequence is CATSETGTANQETQYF. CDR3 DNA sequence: TGTGCCACCAGTGAAACCGGGACAGCGAATCAAGAGACCCAGTACTTC.

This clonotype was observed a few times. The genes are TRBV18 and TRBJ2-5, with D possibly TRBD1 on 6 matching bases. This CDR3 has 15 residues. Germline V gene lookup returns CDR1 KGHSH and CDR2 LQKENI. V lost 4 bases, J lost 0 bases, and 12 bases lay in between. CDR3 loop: CASSRSTGYQETQYF. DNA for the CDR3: TGTGCCAGCTCACGATCAACAGGGTACCAAGAGACCCAGTACTTC.

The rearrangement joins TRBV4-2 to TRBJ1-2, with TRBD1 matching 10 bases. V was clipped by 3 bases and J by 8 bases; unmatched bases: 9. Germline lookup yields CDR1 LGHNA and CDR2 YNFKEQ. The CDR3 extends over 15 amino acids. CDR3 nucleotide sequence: TGTGCCAGCAGCCAGATGGACAGGGGGGCTGGAGGCTACACCTTC. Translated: CASSQMDRGAGGYTF.

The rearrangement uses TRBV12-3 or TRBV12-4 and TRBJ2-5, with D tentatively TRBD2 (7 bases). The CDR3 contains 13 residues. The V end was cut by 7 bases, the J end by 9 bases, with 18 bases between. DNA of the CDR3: TGTGCCAGCACCCCGGGGGGCCCAGGCCCCCAGTACTTC. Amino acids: CASTPGGPGPQYF.

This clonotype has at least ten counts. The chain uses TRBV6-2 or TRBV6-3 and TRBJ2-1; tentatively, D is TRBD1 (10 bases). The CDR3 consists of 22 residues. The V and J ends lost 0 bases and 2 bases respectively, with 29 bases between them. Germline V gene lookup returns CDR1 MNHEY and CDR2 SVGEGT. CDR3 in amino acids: CASSYSPGQGIVSGGAYNEQFF. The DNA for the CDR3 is TGTGCCAGCAGTTACTCCCCGGGACAGGGGATCGTTAGCGGGGGAGCCTACAATGAGCAGTTCTTC.

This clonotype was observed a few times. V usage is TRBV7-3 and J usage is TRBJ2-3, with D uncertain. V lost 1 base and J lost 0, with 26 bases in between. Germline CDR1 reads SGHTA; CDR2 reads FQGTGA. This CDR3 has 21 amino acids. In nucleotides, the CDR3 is TGTGCCAGCAGCTTAAAGCACAGCACGGATGTTCCGCGCCGCAGCACAGATACGCAGTATTTT. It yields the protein CASSLKHSTDVPRRSTDTQYF.

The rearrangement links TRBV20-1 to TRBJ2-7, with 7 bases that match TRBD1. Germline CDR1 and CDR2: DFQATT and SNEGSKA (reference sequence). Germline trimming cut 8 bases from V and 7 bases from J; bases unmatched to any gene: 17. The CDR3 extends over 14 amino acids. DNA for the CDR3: TGCAGTCCCTCTCAACCCGGGACAGTCTTTGAGCAGTACTTC. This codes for CSPSQPGTVFEQYF.

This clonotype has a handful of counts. The CDR3 sequence: CSARDKVQGTDSPLHF. The CDR3 DNA follows: TGCAGTGCTAGAGATAAGGTCCAGGGTACAGATTCACCCCTCCACTTT. The V gene is TRBV20-1, the J gene TRBJ1-6, with D possibly matching TRBD1 (5 bases). V shed 0 bases and J shed 8 bases, with 17 bases lying between them. The CDR3 extends over 16 amino acids. From germline, CDR1 is DFQATT and CDR2 SNEGSKA (reference sequence).

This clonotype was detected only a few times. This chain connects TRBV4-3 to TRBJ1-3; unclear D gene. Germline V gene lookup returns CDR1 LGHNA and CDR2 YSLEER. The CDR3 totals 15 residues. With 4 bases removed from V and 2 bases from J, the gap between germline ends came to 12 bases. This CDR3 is CASSPQERAGNTIYF. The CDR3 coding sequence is TGCGCCAGCAGCCCCCAGGAGAGGGCTGGAAACACCATATATTTT.

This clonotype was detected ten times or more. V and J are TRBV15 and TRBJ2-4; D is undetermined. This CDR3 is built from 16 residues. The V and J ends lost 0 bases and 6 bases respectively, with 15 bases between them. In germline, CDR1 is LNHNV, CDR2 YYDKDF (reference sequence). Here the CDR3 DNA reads TGTGCCACCAGCAGAGATCCTGGCGGTACGAGAAACATTCAGTACTTC. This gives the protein CATSRDPGGTRNIQYF.

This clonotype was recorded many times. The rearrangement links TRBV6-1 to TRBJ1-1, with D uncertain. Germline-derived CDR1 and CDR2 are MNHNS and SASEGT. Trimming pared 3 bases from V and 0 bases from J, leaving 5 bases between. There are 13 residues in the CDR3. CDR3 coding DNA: TGTGCCAGCAGTGAGTCGGTGAACACTGAAGCTTTCTTT. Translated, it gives CASSESVNTEAFF.

The CDR3 loop reads CASRRDVANYGYTF. The CDR3 DNA sequence: TGTGCCAGCAGGCGGGACGTAGCTAACTATGGCTACACCTTC. The chain joins TRBV2 to TRBJ1-2; D is possibly TRBD1 (5 bases). This CDR3 comprises 14 residues. Trimming took 6 bases from V and 0 from J, leaving 11 bases between them. CDR1 and CDR2 (germline): SNHLY, FYNNEI.

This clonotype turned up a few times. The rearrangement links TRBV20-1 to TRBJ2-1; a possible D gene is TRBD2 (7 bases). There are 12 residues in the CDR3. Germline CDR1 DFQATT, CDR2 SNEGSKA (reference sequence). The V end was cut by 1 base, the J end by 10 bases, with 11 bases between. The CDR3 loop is CSARVSGTEQFF. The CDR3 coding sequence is TGCAGTGCTAGAGTGAGCGGGACAGAGCAGTTCTTC.

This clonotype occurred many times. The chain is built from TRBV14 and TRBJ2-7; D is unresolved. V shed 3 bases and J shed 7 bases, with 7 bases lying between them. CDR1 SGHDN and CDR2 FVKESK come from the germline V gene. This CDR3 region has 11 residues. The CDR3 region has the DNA TGTGCCAGCAGCCAGGTGGGAGAGCAGTACTTC. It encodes CASSQVGEQYF.

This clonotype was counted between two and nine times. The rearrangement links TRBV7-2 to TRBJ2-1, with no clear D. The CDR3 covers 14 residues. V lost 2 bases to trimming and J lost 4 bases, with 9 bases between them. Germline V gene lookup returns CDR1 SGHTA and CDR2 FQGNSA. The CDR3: CASSLFPAYNEQFF. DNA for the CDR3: TGTGCCAGCAGCTTATTCCCCGCGTACAATGAGCAGTTCTTC.

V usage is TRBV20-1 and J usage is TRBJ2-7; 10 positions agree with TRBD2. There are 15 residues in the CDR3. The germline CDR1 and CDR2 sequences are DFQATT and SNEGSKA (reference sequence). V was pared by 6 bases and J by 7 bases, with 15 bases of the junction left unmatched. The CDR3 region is CSAILPGLALGEQYF. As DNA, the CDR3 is TGCAGTGCGATCCTTCCGGGACTAGCGTTGGGAGAGCAGTACTTC.

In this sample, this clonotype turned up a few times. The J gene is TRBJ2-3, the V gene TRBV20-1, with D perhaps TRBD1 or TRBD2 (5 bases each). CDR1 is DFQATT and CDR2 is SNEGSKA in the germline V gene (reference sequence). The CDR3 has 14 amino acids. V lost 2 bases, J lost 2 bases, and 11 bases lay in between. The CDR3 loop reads CSARWDRSTDTQYF. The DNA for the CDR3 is TGCAGTGCTAGATGGGACCGTTCCACAGATACGCAGTATTTT.